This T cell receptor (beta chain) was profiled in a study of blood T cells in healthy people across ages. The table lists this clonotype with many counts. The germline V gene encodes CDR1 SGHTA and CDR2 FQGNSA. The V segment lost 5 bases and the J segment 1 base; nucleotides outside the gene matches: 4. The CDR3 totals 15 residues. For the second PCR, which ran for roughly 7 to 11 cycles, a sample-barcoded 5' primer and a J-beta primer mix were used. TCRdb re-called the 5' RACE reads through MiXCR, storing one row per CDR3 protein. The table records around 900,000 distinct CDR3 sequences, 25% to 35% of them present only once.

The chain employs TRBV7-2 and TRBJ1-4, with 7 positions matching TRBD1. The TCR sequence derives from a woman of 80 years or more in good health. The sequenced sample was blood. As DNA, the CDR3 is TGTGCCAGCAGCCCTCACAGGGGAACTAATGAAAAACTGTTTTTT. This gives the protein CASSPHRGTNEKLFF.